Listed below are T cell receptor beta chains from one sample, sequenced in a study of T-cell memory formation after mild COVID-19. One entry per CDR3 protein results from TCRdb running MiXCR on the 5' RACE reads. Of 360,000 or so distinct CDR3 sequences listed, 25% to 30% are singletons. Sequencing was carried out using PBMCs or a T cell subset sorted from them (not recorded which). The receptor source for this set is an adult woman who had mild COVID-19 (a few samples of this study predate the infection). Cell type and time point are not known. CDR3s include the opening cysteine and the closing phenylalanine or tryptophan. The order of the fields is D gene, CDR3 length, J gene, V gene, clone size, CDR3 protein, CDR3 DNA. The D gene is left open where the match is weak. Rows give clone size only sometimes, using once, few, many, or a class for an expanded clone.

TRBD2 17 TRBJ2-7 TRBV29-1 few CSVELGLAGELFGEQYF TGCAGCGTGGAACTCGGACTAGCGGGCGAATTGTTCGGAGAGCAGTACTTC
. 14 TRBJ1-1 TRBV12-3/TRBV12-4 . CASSTGPGSTEAFF TGTGCCAGCAGTACCGGGCCCGGGAGCACTGAAGCTTTCTTT
TRBD1 15 TRBJ2-7 TRBV7-9 many CASSATGGIAYEQYF TGTGCCAGCAGCGCCACAGGGGGCATCGCCTACGAGCAGTACTTC
. 10 TRBJ2-7 TRBV9 . CASTSHEQYF TGTGCCAGCACGAGCCACGAGCAGTACTTC
TRBD1 19 TRBJ1-6 TRBV2 few CASISATQGKDSYNSPLHF TGTGCCAGCATTTCGGCGACACAGGGGAAGGACTCCTATAATTCACCCCTCCACTTT
. 15 TRBJ1-4 TRBV20-1 . CSARVGGTTNEKLFF TGCAGTGCTAGAGTGGGGGGGACGACTAATGAAAAACTGTTTTTT
TRBD1 17 TRBJ2-2 TRBV7-6 . CASSYTGGRANTGELFF TGTGCCAGCAGTTATACAGGGGGCCGCGCGAACACCGGGGAGCTGTTTTTT
. 14 TRBJ2-3 TRBV24-1 . CATGARGSTDTQYF TGTGCCACCGGGGCCAGGGGAAGCACAGATACGCAGTATTTT
. 12 TRBJ2-1 TRBV18 few CASSPPGNEQFF TGTGCCAGCTCACCACCTGGAAATGAGCAGTTCTTC
. 16 TRBJ2-3 TRBV24-1 many CATSDFTDASTDTQYF TGTGCCACCAGTGATTTTACAGACGCTAGCACAGATACGCAGTATTTT
TRBD2 19 TRBJ2-5 TRBV7-2 . CASSLGAGGPRVSRETQYF TGTGCCAGCAGCTTGGGAGCGGGAGGGCCTCGCGTCTCCCGAGAGACCCAGTACTTC
. 12 TRBJ2-5 TRBV15 . CATSRPKETQYF TGTGCCACCAGCAGGCCCAAAGAGACCCAGTACTTC
TRBD1 15 TRBJ2-5 TRBV7-6 few CASSPGTGQGETQYF TGTGCCAGCAGCCCCGGGACAGGGCAAGGGGAGACCCAGTACTTC
TRBD1 15 TRBJ1-5 TRBV11-3 . CASSSTGGGNQPQHF TGTGCCAGCAGCTCCACAGGGGGCGGGAATCAGCCCCAGCATTTT
TRBD2 14 TRBJ2-3 TRBV6-1 few CASSVSGRTDTQYF TGTGCCAGCAGTGTTAGCGGGCGCACAGATACGCAGTATTTT
TRBD1 15 TRBJ2-1 TRBV24-1 . CATSQPGQTDNEQFF TGTGCCACCAGTCAACCGGGACAGACGGACAATGAGCAGTTCTTC
. 14 TRBJ2-1 TRBV4-3 . CASSQDARTAEQFF TGCGCCAGCAGCCAAGATGCCAGGACCGCTGAGCAGTTCTTC
TRBD2 14 TRBJ2-3 TRBV18 . CASSRLADTDTQYF TGTGCCAGCTCGAGACTAGCGGACACAGATACGCAGTATTTT
. 15 TRBJ2-5 TRBV6-5 . CASSYDGARQETQYF TGTGCCAGCAGTTATGACGGGGCCCGCCAAGAGACCCAGTACTTC
TRBD1 16 TRBJ2-1 TRBV7-3 . CASSPGGTGGQDEQFF TGTGCCAGCAGCCCGGGGGGGACAGGGGGCCAGGATGAGCAGTTCTTC
TRBD1 14 TRBJ2-7 TRBV12-3/TRBV12-4 few CASSLTGGGYEQYF TGTGCCAGCAGTCTTACAGGGGGCGGTTACGAGCAGTACTTC
. 15 TRBJ2-1 TRBV4-2 many CASSQGQGPTGEQFF TGTGCCAGCAGCCAAGGCCAGGGACCTACTGGTGAGCAGTTCTTC
. 15 TRBJ2-7 TRBV12-3/TRBV12-4 . CASTLGPQSSYEQYF TGTGCCAGCACGTTAGGGCCTCAATCCTCCTACGAGCAGTACTTC
. 15 TRBJ2-7 TRBV21-1 few CASSNEWGISYEQYF TGTGCCAGCAGCAACGAGTGGGGGATCTCCTACGAGCAGTACTTC
TRBD1 14 TRBJ2-5 TRBV4-2 . CASGGTGGQETQYF TGTGCCAGCGGTGGAACAGGGGGACAAGAGACCCAGTACTTC
TRBD2 19 TRBJ2-5 TRBV20-1 few CSASVRIVGTSGRGETQYF TGCAGTGCTTCAGTCCGCATTGTGGGGACTAGCGGGAGAGGGGAGACCCAGTACTTC
. 15 TRBJ2-1 TRBV6-4 few CASSDSRSSYNEQFF TGTGCCAGCAGTGACTCGAGGAGCTCCTACAATGAGCAGTTCTTC
. 15 TRBJ2-1 TRBV30 . CAWIPGGSSYNEQFF TGTGCCTGGATTCCTGGGGGGAGCTCCTACAATGAGCAGTTCTTC
TRBD1 16 TRBJ2-7 TRBV24-1 . CATSDGYGTGFNEQYF TGTGCCACCAGTGATGGGTACGGGACAGGGTTCAACGAGCAGTACTTC
. 15 TRBJ2-2 TRBV12-3/TRBV12-4 . CASNQEPGLGGELFF TGTGCCAGCAACCAAGAGCCAGGGCTCGGCGGGGAGCTGTTTTTT
. 14 TRBJ2-5 TRBV29-1 . CSVEDPWGQETQYF TGCAGCGTTGAAGATCCTTGGGGGCAAGAGACCCAGTACTTC
. 14 TRBJ2-5 TRBV15 few CATSRDERRETQYF TGTGCCACCAGCAGGGACGAGCGTAGGGAGACCCAGTACTTC